These 32 T cell receptor beta chains were sequenced from one sample in a study of blood T cell repertoires in COVID-19. The method was immunoSEQ multiplex PCR; TCRdb's version includes in-frame clones alone and lacks a portion of them. The data show roughly 170,000 clones, about four fifths seen once. Sequences were obtained from PBMCs or T cells enriched from blood (not recorded which). These receptors were collected from a man between 45 and 60 years old who had recovered from COVID-19.

A few counts support this clone. The chain links TRBV30 to TRBJ1-1; 10 bases match TRBD1. Germline V gives CDR1 GTSNPN, CDR2 SVGIG (reference sequence). Germline trimming cut 3 bases from V and 7 bases from J; bases unmatched to any gene: 11. The CDR3 is 15 residues long. Here the CDR3 reads CAWSRPGQGIGEAFF. The CDR3 region has the DNA TGTGCCTGGAGCCGCCCGGGACAGGGGATTGGTGAAGCTTTCTTT.

The genes are TRBV12-3 or TRBV12-4 and TRBJ1-1; D perhaps matches TRBD1 (6 bases). Trimming took off 7 bases at V and 9 bases at J, with 18 bases between the two ends. This CDR3 is built from 13 residues. The CDR3: CASKAAAGEKAFF. The DNA of the CDR3 is TGTGCCAGCAAAGCCGCGGCAGGGGAGAAAGCTTTCTTT.

The chain carries TRBV15 and TRBJ1-2; tentatively, D is TRBD1 (6 bases). Germline lookup yields CDR1 LNHNV and CDR2 YYDKDF (reference sequence). The CDR3 extends over 16 amino acids. V lost 2 bases and J lost 4, with 17 bases in between. CDR3 sequence reads: CATSRPHVGGGYGYTF. The CDR3 DNA is TGTGCCACCAGCAGACCTCATGTAGGGGGGGGCTATGGCTACACCTTC.

The rearrangement joins TRBV6-1 to TRBJ2-5; D remains ambiguous. Per the germline V gene, CDR1 is MNHNS and CDR2 is SASEGT. V gave up 2 bases and J gave up 7 bases, with 14 bases separating them. This CDR3 is built from 14 residues. CDR3: CASSERLEYVTQYF. The CDR3 bases are TGTGCCAGCAGTGAACGATTAGAGTATGTGACCCAGTACTTC.

The genes are TRBV25-1 and TRBJ1-2; D remains ambiguous. Germline V CDR1 and CDR2: MGHDK, SYGVNS. Deletions cut 3 bases from V and 4 bases from J, with 12 bases between. CDR3 length equals 14 residues. In DNA form, the CDR3 reads TGTGCCAGCAGTGAGGCCCTTTCATTCTATGGCTACACCTTC. It encodes CASSEALSFYGYTF.

The genes are TRBV27 and TRBJ2-3, with TRBD1 matching over 10 bases. The ends lost 6 bases at V and 7 bases at J; junction bases unmatched: 10. The CDR3 contains 15 residues. Germline lookup yields CDR1 MNHEY and CDR2 SMNVEV (reference sequence). DNA for the CDR3: TGTGCCAGCAGGCAAGGGACAGGGGATGTAAATACGCAGTATTTT. Translated: CASRQGTGDVNTQYF.

V gene TRBV4-3 combines with J gene TRBJ1-2; maybe TRBD1 (5 bases). The CDR3 loop spans 13 amino acids. Germline lookup yields CDR1 LGHNA and CDR2 YSLEER. V lost 4 bases and J lost 8, with 14 bases in between. For the CDR3, the DNA is TGCGCCAGCAGCCGGGACTCAGGGTTAGGCTACACCTTC. Protein product: CASSRDSGLGYTF.

The rearrangement links TRBV3-1 (or the pseudogene TRBV3-2) to TRBJ2-3; TRBD2 matches 15 bases. The germline gives CDR1 LGHDT, CDR2 YNNKEL (reference sequence). Trimming at V came to 4 bases and at J to 3 bases, leaving 5 bases not matched to a gene. The CDR3 runs to 17 residues. CDR3 DNA: TGTGCCAGCAGCCGGACTAGCGGGGGGGCCGGGACAGATACGCAGTATTTT. It encodes CASSRTSGGAGTDTQYF.

In this sample, this clone turned up once. The chain couples TRBV7-2 to TRBJ2-1, with TRBD1 matching over 7 bases. Germline CDR1 reads SGHTA; CDR2 reads FQGNSA. J gave up 2 bases and V 4 bases, and 2 bases lay outside the gene matches. CDR3 length: 14 residues. CDR3 amino acids: CASSYRGTYNEQFF. Written as DNA, the CDR3 is TGTGCCAGCAGCTACAGGGGTACCTACAATGAGCAGTTCTTC.

This clone appeared once. The rearrangement uses TRBV11-1 and TRBJ2-5; D is perhaps TRBD2 (5 bases). The CDR3 has 12 amino acids. CDR1 and CDR2 (germline): SGHAT, FQDESV (reference sequence). V was cut by 5 bases and J by 5 bases, with 9 bases left in between. This chain's CDR3 is CASSQASETQYF. DNA of the CDR3: TGTGCCAGCAGCCAAGCTAGCGAGACCCAGTACTTC.

The chain uses TRBV6-5 and TRBJ2-2; TRBD2 is a possible D gene (5 bases). The CDR3 contains 13 residues. V was clipped by 6 bases and J by 4 bases, with 9 bases between them. CDR1 MNHEY and CDR2 SVGAGI come from the germline V gene. The CDR3 coding sequence is TGTGCCAGCAGACTAGTAGCCACCGGGGAGCTGTTTTTT. It yields the protein CASRLVATGELFF.

The chain joins TRBV11-1 to TRBJ1-6; D is unclear. The V gene's germline CDR1 is SGHAT and CDR2 FQDESV (reference sequence). The CDR3 loop spans 15 amino acids. Trimming cost V 5 bases and J 3 bases, with 11 bases left between them. In DNA, the CDR3 is TGTGCCAGCAGCCGAGTCGGAGACTATAATTCACCCCTCCACTTT. It translates to CASSRVGDYNSPLHF.

The chain is built from TRBV6-5 and TRBJ2-7; D may be TRBD2 (6 bases). Per germline, CDR1 MNHEY and CDR2 SVGAGI. Trimming left V 7 bases short and J 0 bases short, with 16 bases between. This CDR3 has 15 residues. The CDR3 loop is CASIKEAGISYEQYF. The CDR3 nucleotides are TGTGCCAGCATAAAAGAGGCGGGGATCTCCTACGAGCAGTACTTC.

The CDR3 DNA sequence: TGTGCCAGCAGCTCCTACCGGGGTTCCTACGAGCAGTACTTC. This codes for CASSSYRGSYEQYF. The rearrangement links TRBV14 to TRBJ2-7, with D maybe TRBD2 (5 bases). Germline CDR1 SGHDN, CDR2 FVKESK. The germline V and J ends were trimmed by 5 bases and 1 base, with 12 bases remaining between them. There are 14 residues in the CDR3.

The CDR3 is CASSLANNQPQHF. As DNA, the CDR3 is TGTGCCAGCAGCTTAGCTAACAATCAGCCCCAGCATTTT. The gene calls are TRBV7-2 and TRBJ1-5, with D hard to call. This CDR3 comprises 13 residues. Germline V gene sequence: CDR1 SGHTA, CDR2 FQGNSA. The V gene lost 0 bases and the J gene lost 3 bases, with 3 bases spanning the gap.

This chain joins TRBV19 and TRBJ1-5; D is possibly TRBD1 (5 bases). The CDR3 is 14 amino acids. V lost 10 bases to trimming and J lost 2 bases, with 15 bases between them. Germline V lookup: CDR1 LNHDA, CDR2 SQIVND (reference sequence). The CDR3 bases are TGTGCCACCGCCCGGGACTTTGGCAATCAGCCCCAGCATTTT. This sequence encodes CATARDFGNQPQHF.

The gene calls are TRBV20-1 and TRBJ1-1, with 9 bases fitting TRBD1. Looked up from germline, CDR1 is DFQATT and CDR2 is SNEGSKA (reference sequence). J was trimmed by 2 bases and V by 3 bases; bases with no gene match: 7. The CDR3 has 15 amino acids. The CDR3 reads CSASSTGGVNTEAFF. CDR3 in DNA: TGCAGTGCTAGTTCGACAGGGGGTGTAAACACTGAAGCTTTCTTT.

The chain recombines TRBV28 with TRBJ1-1; 11 bases are shared with TRBD1. The ends lost 5 bases at V and 8 bases at J; junction bases unmatched: 10. This CDR3 is 15 amino acids long. Looked up from germline, CDR1 is MDHEN and CDR2 is SYDVKM. This chain's CDR3 is CASSTSGQGEVEAFF. The CDR3 DNA is TGTGCCAGCAGTACCTCGGGACAGGGGGAGGTCGAAGCTTTCTTT.

This clone was observed a few times. This sequence joins TRBV18 and TRBJ2-7; 7 bases map to TRBD1. Germline CDR1 and CDR2: KGHSH and LQKENI. The ends lost 0 bases at V and 4 bases at J; junction bases unmatched: 9. This CDR3 contains 16 residues. DNA of the CDR3: TGTGCCAGCTCACCACCTTCAAGGGGGCATTTTTACGAGCAGTACTTC. Amino acid sequence: CASSPPSRGHFYEQYF.

This chain links TRBV27 with TRBJ1-1; TRBD1 agrees at 11 bases. Germline assignment: CDR1 MNHEY and CDR2 SMNVEV (reference sequence). The trim removed 6 bases at V and 4 bases at J, leaving 4 bases unmatched. The CDR3 length is 14 residues. Written as DNA, the CDR3 is TGTGCCAGCAGAACCGGGACAGGGGGCACTGAAGCTTTCTTT. Translating gives CASRTGTGGTEAFF.

The genes are TRBV6-5 and TRBJ1-2; 7 bases map to TRBD1. There are 12 residues in the CDR3. Looked up from germline, CDR1 is MNHEY and CDR2 is SVGAGI. Trimming removed 11 bases from V and 5 bases from J; junction bases left unmatched: 8. The chain's CDR3 is CAASGGRYGYTF. CDR3 nucleotides: TGTGCCGCCTCAGGGGGGCGTTATGGCTACACCTTC.

CDR3 loop: CASSTNRDNTYNEQFF. CDR3 bases: TGCGCCAGCAGCACCAACCGGGACAACACCTACAATGAGCAGTTCTTC. V gene TRBV5-1 combines with J gene TRBJ2-1; possible D gene TRBD1, 6 bases. Trimming pared 4 bases from V and 2 bases from J, leaving 16 bases between. CDR1 is SGHRS and CDR2 is YFSETQ in the germline V gene. The CDR3 length is 16 residues.

This sequence joins TRBV3-1 (or the pseudogene TRBV3-2) and TRBJ2-3; maybe TRBD2 (6 bases). The CDR3 has 16 amino acids. Germline CDR1 LGHDT, CDR2 YNNKEL (reference sequence). The V gene lost 2 bases and the J gene lost 0 bases, with 12 bases spanning the gap. In nucleotides, the CDR3 is TGTGCCAGCAGCCAATACGTGGGGAGGAGCACAGATACGCAGTATTTT. It translates to CASSQYVGRSTDTQYF.

The CDR3 DNA sequence: TGTGCCAGCAGCCTTGGACAGGGCGCAGCACCCCTCCACTTT. It yields the protein CASSLGQGAAPLHF. J is TRBJ1-6 and V is TRBV11-2; TRBD1 matches 8 bases. Germline trimming cut 5 bases from V and 11 bases from J; bases unmatched to any gene: 8. The CDR3 contains 14 residues. Germline V lookup: CDR1 SGHAT, CDR2 FQNNGV. Full variable domain (missing parts from reference TRBV11-2 and TRBJ1-6): EAGVAQSPRYKIIEKRQSVAFWCNPISGHATLYWYQQILGQGPKLLIQFQNNGVVDDSQLPKDRFSAERLKGVDSTLKIQPAKLEDSAVYLCASSLGQGAAPLHFGNGTRLTVT.

The chain joins TRBV2 to TRBJ2-3, with 12 nucleotides matching TRBD2. The J segment lost 4 bases and the V segment lost 6 bases, leaving 2 bases of the junction unmatched. This CDR3 has 14 amino acids. Germline V gene data show CDR1 as SNHLY and CDR2 as FYNNEI. The CDR3 protein is CASSRLAGADTQYF. The CDR3 nucleotides are TGTGCCAGCAGCAGACTAGCGGGGGCAGATACGCAGTATTTT.

The chain carries TRBV19 and TRBJ1-5; 8 nucleotides agree with TRBD1. Germline assignment: CDR1 LNHDA and CDR2 SQIVND (reference sequence). The ends lost 6 bases at V and 3 bases at J; junction bases unmatched: 13. This CDR3 is built from 17 residues. This CDR3 reads CASSSVGQGAFNQPQHF. The CDR3 DNA reads TGTGCCAGTAGCTCGGTAGGGCAGGGGGCCTTCAATCAGCCCCAGCATTTT.

There are a few counts of this clone. V and J are TRBV5-1 and TRBJ1-6, with D perhaps TRBD1 (5 bases). Trimming cost V 4 bases and J 9 bases, with 14 bases left between them. Germline lookup yields CDR1 SGHRS and CDR2 YFSETQ. The CDR3 loop spans 14 amino acids. CDR3 nucleotide sequence: TGCGCCAGCAGCCCGGGGGTGGTGGGTTCACCCCTCCACTTT. As protein: CASSPGVVGSPLHF.

The rearrangement uses TRBV4-1 and TRBJ1-4; a weak D match, TRBD1 (6 bases). Between the trimmed V and J ends, which lost 0 bases and 3 bases, there was a span of 14 bases. The CDR3 is 17 residues long. Germline-derived CDR1 and CDR2 are MGHRA and YSYEKL. The CDR3 DNA reads TGCGCCAGCAGCCAAGAAGGGGGTTTGATGGCTAATGAAAAACTGTTTTTT. This translates into CASSQEGGLMANEKLFF.

The chain links TRBV7-2 to TRBJ2-3; a weak D match, TRBD1 (5 bases). The CDR3 is 16 residues long. V was shortened by 5 bases and J by 2 bases, with 17 bases between the two germline ends. Germline CDR1 is SGHTA and CDR2 is FQGNSA. The CDR3 DNA reads TGTGCCAGCAGCCTTCAGGGCTTCTCCTACACAGATACGCAGTATTTT. Translation gives CASSLQGFSYTDTQYF.

V usage is TRBV4-1 and J usage is TRBJ1-6, with 9 bases aligning to TRBD1. Trimming removed 2 bases from V and 6 bases from J; junction bases left unmatched: 14. The V gene's germline CDR1 is MGHRA and CDR2 YSYEKL. The CDR3 has 19 residues. CDR3 region: CASSQLPGQGLLINSPLHF. DNA of the CDR3: TGCGCCAGCAGCCAACTCCCGGGACAGGGCCTGTTGATTAATTCACCCCTCCACTTT.

This clone was recorded a few times. V gene TRBV6-5 combines with J gene TRBJ2-1, with 8 bases fitting TRBD2. CDR3 length: 15 residues. Trimming at V came to 7 bases and at J to 7 bases, leaving 12 bases not matched to a gene. Germline CDR1 and CDR2: MNHEY and SVGAGI. The DNA for the CDR3 is TGTGCCAGCACCCGAGCGGGGGTAGAGGGAAATGAGCAGTTCTTC. Its protein is CASTRAGVEGNEQFF.

This sequence joins TRBV4-2 and TRBJ2-7; 11 bases line up with TRBD2. The CDR3 consists of 18 residues. The V and J ends lost 3 bases and 6 bases, in that order; junction bases with no gene match: 16. In germline, CDR1 is LGHNA, CDR2 YNFKEQ. The CDR3 is CASSQAKISASGGFEQYF. CDR3 in DNA: TGTGCCAGCAGCCAGGCGAAGATATCGGCTAGCGGGGGGTTCGAGCAGTACTTC.